Each of the 4 T cell receptor beta chains below was sequenced from the same sample in a study of T cells in Graves' hyperthyroidism and ophthalmopathy. Amplified TCR beta CDR3 regions came from RNA transcripts. An initial round of RT-PCR targeting the TCR CDR3 relied on the HTBI primer set. TCRdb processed the multiplex PCR reads anew with MiXCR; each CDR3 protein has one entry. This sample has hundreds of thousands of distinct CDR3 sequences, with approximately 25% found just once. Source material: blood. The receptors were gathered from a woman aged 25 to 39 with Graves' ophthalmopathy.

The chain couples TRBV6-1 to TRBJ1-2; no firm D call. The germline CDR1 and CDR2 sequences are MNHNS and SASEGT. The CDR3 spans 14 residues. Trimming cost V 5 bases and J 4 bases, with 14 bases left between them. CDR3 nucleotides: TGTGCCAGCAGTCCGTGGAGATCGGCCTATGGCTACACCTTC. Translated: CASSPWRSAYGYTF.

This clonotype occurred a few times. The V and J genes are TRBV11-2 and TRBJ1-3; D uncertain. CDR3 size: 14 residues. V lost 0 bases and J lost 0, with 3 bases in between. Looked up from germline, CDR1 is SGHAT and CDR2 is FQNNGV. CDR3 nucleotides: TGTGCCAGCAGCTTAGAGCCCTCTGGAAACACCATATATTTT. It translates to CASSLEPSGNTIYF.

This clonotype was seen only a few times. The rearrangement joins TRBV7-9 to TRBJ1-1; 10 bases match TRBD1. The V and J ends lost 6 bases and 6 bases, in that order; junction bases with no gene match: 7. The CDR3 is 14 residues long. Germline V gene data show CDR1 as SEHNR and CDR2 as FQNEAQ (reference sequence). In DNA form, the CDR3 reads TGTGCCAGCAGTCACGGGACAGGGGAGGCTGAAGCTTTCTTT. Its translation is CASSHGTGEAEAFF.

This clonotype occurred a few times. The chain uses TRBV3-1 and TRBJ2-7; weak D call: TRBD2 (5 bases). Deletions cut 0 bases from V and 7 bases from J, with 7 bases between. In germline, CDR1 is LGHDT, CDR2 YNNKEL (reference sequence). The CDR3 extends over 12 amino acids. The DNA for the CDR3 is TGTGCCAGCAGCCAAGATGGCGGGGAGCAGTACTTC. As protein: CASSQDGGEQYF.